One sample yielded the 30 T cell receptor beta chains listed below, sequenced in a study of shared clonotypes between healthy human individuals. Sequencing used immunoSEQ multiplex PCR; TCRdb keeps in-frame clones, though not all of them. The sample carries just over 2,000,000 clones, 85% to 95% recorded once. Material for sequencing was naive CD4+ T cells sorted from blood. Specified subset: CD45RA+ positively selected. These receptors were collected from a man aged 18 to 29 in good health.

The J gene is TRBJ1-1, the V gene TRBV6-5; 9 nucleotides align to TRBD1. Germline V CDR1 and CDR2: MNHEY, SVGAGI. Trimming at V came to 2 bases and at J to 7 bases, leaving 5 bases not matched to a gene. The CDR3 extends over 14 amino acids. CDR3 sequence: CASSYGDRVNEAFF. In DNA, the CDR3 is TGTGCCAGCAGTTACGGGGACAGGGTAAATGAAGCTTTCTTT.

Comments on this clone: Other nucleotide sequences from this sample produce the same CDR3. The chain joins TRBV25-1 to TRBJ1-5; 9 bases agree with TRBD1. V shed 4 bases and J 7 bases; nucleotides not matched to a gene: 2. CDR1 is MGHDK and CDR2 is SYGVNS in the germline V gene. The CDR3 covers 13 residues. The CDR3 nucleotides are TGTGCCAGCAGTGGACAGGGGGGCCAGCCCCAGCATTTT. Its protein product is CASSGQGGQPQHF.

The rearrangement uses TRBV30 and TRBJ1-6, with D possibly TRBD1 on 5 matching bases. Germline V CDR1 and CDR2: GTSNPN, SVGIG (reference sequence). Trimming removed 7 bases from V and 5 bases from J, with 12 bases in between. The CDR3 length is 13 residues. Written as DNA, the CDR3 is TGTGCCTCTCGAGGGGATAATAATTCACCCCTCCACTTT. This encodes CASRGDNNSPLHF.

This chain links TRBV15 with TRBJ2-3, with 7 bases fitting TRBD1. Germline CDR1 LNHNV, CDR2 YYDKDF (reference sequence). Trimming removed 4 bases from V and 0 bases from J; junction bases left unmatched: 1. The CDR3 consists of 14 residues. The CDR3 sequence is CATSTGQSTDTQYF. In DNA form, the CDR3 reads TGTGCCACCAGCACGGGACAGAGCACAGATACGCAGTATTTT.

In DNA form, the CDR3 reads TGTGCCAGCAGCCAAGAATTAGGCGGGAGGACCACAGATACGCAGTATTTT. It translates to CASSQELGGRTTDTQYF. The chain recombines TRBV14 with TRBJ2-3, with 8 bases fitting TRBD2. The junction had 7 bases not matched to a gene; V was cut back by 0 bases and J by 2 bases. Germline V gene data show CDR1 as SGHDN and CDR2 as FVKESK. There are 17 residues in the CDR3.

V is TRBV6-1 and J is TRBJ2-4; 7 bases are shared with TRBD1. With V trimmed by 3 bases and J by 2 bases, 4 bases remained unmatched. Germline lookup yields CDR1 MNHNS and CDR2 SASEGT. The CDR3 consists of 15 residues. The CDR3 sequence: CASSDWGQSKNIQYF. CDR3 sequence (DNA): TGTGCCAGCAGTGATTGGGGACAGTCCAAAAACATTCAGTACTTC.

V usage is TRBV5-5 and J usage is TRBJ2-1, with TRBD2 as a possible D gene (6 bases). The CDR3 has 16 amino acids. From germline, CDR1 is SGHKS and CDR2 YYEKEE (reference sequence). The germline V and J ends were trimmed by 4 bases and 1 base, with 15 bases remaining between them. The CDR3 coding sequence is TGTGCCAGCAGCCTGGACTATTTCCTATCCTACAATGAGCAGTTCTTC. It translates to CASSLDYFLSYNEQFF.

The chain employs TRBV7-3 and TRBJ2-2; D may be TRBD1 or TRBD2 (6 bases each). This CDR3 has 14 residues. Germline V gene sequence: CDR1 SGHTA, CDR2 FQGTGA. Trimming pared 7 bases from V and 4 bases from J, leaving 13 bases between. The CDR3 DNA reads TGTGCCAGCAAGCCGGGGGCGACCACCGGGGAGCTGTTTTTT. Translation gives CASKPGATTGELFF.

The chain has TRBV7-9 and TRBJ1-5; the D gene is possibly TRBD1 (5 bases). V was shortened by 6 bases and J by 4 bases, with 16 bases between the two germline ends. The CDR3 runs 15 residues. The germline CDR1 and CDR2 sequences are SEHNR and FQNEAQ (reference sequence). This CDR3 is CASRPGTGDNQPQHF. The DNA of the CDR3 is TGTGCCAGCAGGCCCGGGACGGGCGATAATCAGCCCCAGCATTTT.

J is TRBJ2-7 and V is TRBV6-1; TRBD1 might be the D (5 bases). V dropped 5 bases and J dropped 4 bases, with 9 bases sitting between them. CDR1 is MNHNS and CDR2 is SASEGT in the germline V gene. The CDR3 is made up of 12 amino acids. CDR3 bases: TGTGCCAGCAGTCTAACAGGATACGAGCAGTACTTC. Translation: CASSLTGYEQYF.

The V call is TRBV25-1, the J call TRBJ2-5, with D possibly matching TRBD1 (8 bases). Germline CDR1 is MGHDK and CDR2 is SYGVNS. The CDR3 has 17 residues. V lost 6 bases, J lost 1 base, and 21 bases lay in between. The CDR3 DNA follows: TGTGCCAGCAGCAAAGCGGGGACAGGCGACTTCCAAGAGACCCAGTACTTC. Translating it yields CASSKAGTGDFQETQYF.

Worth noting for this clone: One end of the junction does not line up with germline, which may come from a read error. The chain joins TRBV30 to TRBJ2-1; no firm D call. The CDR3 consists of 13 residues. Germline CDR1 and CDR2: GTSNPN and SVGIG (reference sequence). This CDR3 reads CAWRKESVGEEFF. CDR3 coding DNA: TGTGCCTGGAGAAAAGAAAGCGTTGGTGAGGAGTTCTTC.

This chain uses TRBV5-1 with TRBJ2-7; 7 nucleotides match TRBD2. J was trimmed by 6 bases and V by 0 bases; bases with no gene match: 6. From germline, CDR1 is SGHRS and CDR2 YFSETQ. The CDR3 is 14 residues long. The CDR3 spells CASSLDSGMSEQYF. The CDR3 DNA is TGCGCCAGCAGCTTGGACAGCGGGATGAGCGAGCAGTACTTC.

The table lists this clone with a count of one. This chain uses TRBV28 with TRBJ1-4, with D possibly being TRBD1 (5 bases). The germline gives CDR1 MDHEN, CDR2 SYDVKM. The germline V and J ends were trimmed by 2 bases and 6 bases, with 16 bases remaining between them. CDR3 length equals 16 residues. The CDR3 DNA follows: TGTGCCAGCAGTTTACCCTCAGCGGGGCGGCATGAAAAACTGTTTTTT. Translated: CASSLPSAGRHEKLFF.

This clone was seen a single time. The chain has TRBV5-1 and TRBJ1-2; TRBD1 matches 8 bases. CDR1 and CDR2 (germline): SGHRS, YFSETQ. The CDR3 covers 14 residues. V was clipped by 7 bases and J by 7 bases; unmatched bases: 12. For the CDR3, the DNA is TGCGCCAGCTCCTCTCAAGGACAGGGCTCTGGCTACACCTTC. Translation: CASSSQGQGSGYTF.

The chain combines TRBV28 with TRBJ2-2; 11 bases align to TRBD1. The trim removed 4 bases at V and 3 bases at J, leaving 4 bases unmatched. The CDR3 is 16 residues long. In germline, CDR1 is MDHEN, CDR2 SYDVKM. The CDR3 region has the DNA TGTGCCAGCAGTTCCCTGGGACAGGGGGACACCGGGGAGCTGTTTTTT. It encodes CASSSLGQGDTGELFF.

The chain joins TRBV5-1 to TRBJ2-6; D gene unclear. V was clipped by 0 bases and J by 1 base, with 8 bases between them. The CDR3 totals 16 residues. Germline loops: CDR1 SGHRS, CDR2 YFSETQ. The CDR3 nucleotides are TGCGCCAGCAGCTTGGCCCCGCTATCTGGGGCCAACGTCCTGACTTTC. Translating it yields CASSLAPLSGANVLTF.

The chain uses TRBV6-5 and TRBJ1-6, with D possibly matching TRBD1 (5 bases). Trimming pared 2 bases from V and 8 bases from J, leaving 10 bases between. The germline V gene has CDR1 MNHEY and CDR2 SVGAGI. This CDR3 comprises 14 residues. CDR3 region: CASSYGTTDSPLHF. CDR3 nucleotide sequence: TGTGCCAGCAGTTACGGGACCACAGATTCACCCCTCCACTTT.

CDR3 in DNA: TGTGCCGGGGCACAGGGCACAGATACGCAGTATTTT. Residues: CAGAQGTDTQYF. J is TRBJ2-3 and V is TRBV30, with a possible D match to TRBD1 (5 bases). This CDR3 comprises 12 residues. Trimming pared 8 bases from V and 1 base from J, leaving 10 bases between. CDR1 GTSNPN and CDR2 SVGIG come from the germline V gene (reference sequence).

This clone occurred once. Mismatch with germline at one junction end may stem from a read error. The chain recombines TRBV29-1 with TRBJ2-5; tentative D call: TRBD2 (6 bases). Germline V gene data show CDR1 as SQVTM and CDR2 as ANQGSEA. The CDR3 is 14 residues long. The CDR3 loop reads CSVEAGAVKETQYF. The CDR3 nucleotides read TGCAGCGTGGAAGCGGGCGCTGTGAAAGAGACCCAGTACTTC.

The chain joins TRBV6-1 to TRBJ2-2; possible D gene TRBD2, 5 bases. V was cut by 8 bases and J by 1 base, with 11 bases left in between. The CDR3 has 14 amino acids. Germline V CDR1 and CDR2: MNHNS, SASEGT. The CDR3 protein is CASRPRGNTGELFF. The CDR3 DNA reads TGTGCCAGCCGCCCCCGGGGGAACACCGGGGAGCTGTTTTTT.

This rearrangement joins TRBV28 to TRBJ1-6, with 7 bases fitting TRBD1. The CDR3 has 18 amino acids. Germline values: CDR1 MDHEN, CDR2 SYDVKM. Trimming at V came to 0 bases and at J to 0 bases, leaving 5 bases not matched to a gene. The CDR3 sequence: CASSLWFRGSSYNSPLHF. As DNA, the CDR3 is TGTGCCAGCAGTTTATGGTTCAGGGGGAGCTCCTATAATTCACCCCTCCACTTT.

Concerning this clone itself: Other nucleotide sequences in the sample specify the same CDR3. The V call is TRBV6-5, the J call TRBJ1-6; possibly TRBD1 for D (5 bases). This CDR3 has 14 amino acids. Per germline, CDR1 MNHEY and CDR2 SVGAGI. The V gene lost 2 bases and the J gene lost 7 bases, with 9 bases spanning the gap. The CDR3: CASSYRGLNSPLHF. The CDR3 DNA is TGTGCCAGCAGTTACCGGGGGTTGAATTCACCCCTCCACTTT.

CDR3 sequence (DNA): TGTGCCAGCAGAACCCAAGGGGAGATAGCTTTCTTT. The encoded protein is CASRTQGEIAFF. The rearrangement links TRBV5-8 to TRBJ1-1; a possible D gene is TRBD1 (5 bases). The germline gives CDR1 SGHTS, CDR2 YDEGEE. The CDR3 totals 12 residues. V lost 5 bases to trimming and J lost 10 bases, with 15 bases between them.

J is TRBJ2-5 and V is TRBV5-1; TRBD2 might be the D (5 bases). The germline CDR1 and CDR2 sequences are SGHRS and YFSETQ. The CDR3 covers 13 residues. V lost 2 bases and J 9 bases, leaving 14 bases between the germline ends. The CDR3 sequence is CASSFKQEEAQYF. CDR3 bases: TGCGCCAGCAGCTTTAAGCAGGAGGAGGCCCAGTACTTC. The full variable domain, its missing parts supplied by reference TRBV5-1 and TRBJ2-5, is KAGVTQTPRYLIKTRGQQVTLSCSPISGHRSVSWYQQTPGQGLQFLFEYFSETQRNKGNFPGRFSGRQFSNSRSEMNVSTLELGDSALYLCASSFKQEEAQYFGPGTRLLVL.

As for this clone: The sample contains more than one DNA sequence encoding this CDR3. This chain uses TRBV2 with TRBJ2-5; D might be TRBD1 (7 bases). This CDR3 has 14 residues. Between the trimmed V and J ends, which lost 6 bases and 0 bases, there was a span of 11 bases. Looked up from germline, CDR1 is SNHLY and CDR2 is FYNNEI. This CDR3 is CASSGGQYQETQYF. In nucleotides, the CDR3 is TGTGCCAGCAGCGGGGGACAGTACCAAGAGACCCAGTACTTC.

The gene calls are TRBV6-6 and TRBJ1-2, with TRBD1 identical over 7 bases. Germline V lookup: CDR1 MNHNY, CDR2 SVGAGI (reference sequence). The CDR3 is 13 residues long. Trimming took 6 bases from V and 8 from J; bases not matched to a gene: 9. Here the CDR3 reads CASSNRGVGGYTF. The CDR3 DNA sequence: TGTGCCAGCAGCAACAGGGGAGTGGGCGGCTACACCTTC.

The CDR3 loop is CASSYTGQGNYEQYF. CDR3 DNA sequence: TGTGCCAGCAGTTACACAGGACAGGGGAACTACGAGCAGTACTTC. The rearrangement joins TRBV6-5 to TRBJ2-7; 9 nucleotides match TRBD1. Germline V gives CDR1 MNHEY, CDR2 SVGAGI. The V segment lost 2 bases and the J segment 3 bases; nucleotides outside the gene matches: 5. The CDR3 loop spans 15 amino acids.

This rearrangement joins TRBV15 to TRBJ2-6, with TRBD1 matching 9 bases. This CDR3 has 21 residues. V shed 5 bases, J shed 0 bases, and the junction held 17 bases outside the gene matches. Germline values: CDR1 LNHNV, CDR2 YYDKDF (reference sequence). CDR3 coding DNA: TGTGCCACCAGCTCCCTATACCCGGGACAGGGAAGGACCTCTGGGGCCAACGTCCTGACTTTC. Amino acids: CATSSLYPGQGRTSGANVLTF.

This sequence joins TRBV12-5 and TRBJ1-2; D is unresolved. The germline V gene encodes CDR1 LGHNT and CDR2 FRNRAP. This CDR3 region has 11 residues. V was shortened by 0 bases and J by 6 bases, with 2 bases between the two germline ends. The CDR3 is CASGLVHGYTF. The CDR3 nucleotides read TGTGCTAGTGGTTTGGTACATGGCTACACCTTC.